A single sample is the source of the 21 T cell receptor beta chains below, sequenced in a study of somatic mutations in cytotoxic T cells in rheumatoid arthritis. Sequenced by immunoSEQ multiplex PCR; TCRdb stores in-frame clones only, minus some. This table holds 13,000 to 15,000 clones, 70% to 85% found once. Sequences were obtained from CD8+ T cells sorted from blood. The receptor source for this set is an adult with rheumatoid arthritis.

The rearrangement links TRBV10-3 to TRBJ2-7; 9 bases are a match to TRBD1. V lost 0 bases to trimming and J lost 4 bases; unmatched junction nucleotides: 4. Germline CDR1 reads ENHRY; CDR2 reads SYGVKD. The length of the CDR3 is 15 residues. The CDR3, as DNA: TGTGCCATCAGTGAGTCCGGGACAGGGTCGTACGAGCAGTACTTC. Protein sequence: CAISESGTGSYEQYF.

The V gene is TRBV5-5, the J gene TRBJ1-6, with 7 bases aligning to TRBD1. Germline trimming cut 3 bases from V and 10 bases from J; bases unmatched to any gene: 7. This CDR3 comprises 14 residues. The germline gives CDR1 SGHKS, CDR2 YYEKEE (reference sequence). The CDR3 DNA sequence: TGTGCCAGCAGCTCGGGACAGATTGTGTCACCCCTCCACTTT. This sequence encodes CASSSGQIVSPLHF.

V usage is TRBV30 and J usage is TRBJ1-1; no firm D call. V dropped 3 bases and J dropped 0 bases, with 8 bases sitting between them. Per the germline V gene, CDR1 is GTSNPN and CDR2 is SVGIG (reference sequence). The CDR3 has 13 residues. In nucleotides, the CDR3 is TGTGCCTGGAGCGACACTATGAACACTGAAGCTTTCTTT. Translation: CAWSDTMNTEAFF.

CDR3 sequence: CSVKQGPYEQYF. The CDR3 nucleotides read TGCAGCGTAAAACAGGGACCCTACGAGCAGTACTTC. The V and J genes are TRBV29-1 and TRBJ2-7; maybe TRBD1 (6 bases). The CDR3 has 12 amino acids. Germline V lookup: CDR1 SQVTM, CDR2 ANQGSEA. V lost 6 bases and J 2 bases, leaving 11 bases between the germline ends.

This chain uses TRBV2 with TRBJ2-1; 11 bases are a match to TRBD2. The CDR3 spans 16 residues. J gave up 4 bases and V 2 bases, and 4 bases lay outside the gene matches. Looked up from germline, CDR1 is SNHLY and CDR2 is FYNNEI. The CDR3 nucleotides read TGTGCCAGCAGTGAATTAGCGGGGGGGCAATACAATGAGCAGTTCTTC. Translating gives CASSELAGGQYNEQFF.

The chain has TRBV28 and TRBJ1-2; possibly TRBD1 for D (5 bases). The V end lost 8 bases, the J end lost 5 bases, and 15 bases lay between the germline ends. Germline-derived CDR1 and CDR2 are MDHEN and SYDVKM. The CDR3 has 13 residues. The DNA for the CDR3 is TGTGCCAGCCGTGGGACGGAGGGGTATGGCTACACCTTC. Its translation is CASRGTEGYGYTF.

This chain joins TRBV29-1 and TRBJ2-7, with 9 nucleotides matching TRBD1. The CDR3 loop spans 13 amino acids. From germline, CDR1 is SQVTM and CDR2 ANQGSEA. The trim removed 7 bases at V and 6 bases at J, leaving 10 bases unmatched. CDR3 coding DNA: TGCAGCGCTGACACCGGGACAGGGAGCGAGCAGTACTTC. Its translation: CSADTGTGSEQYF.

V is TRBV7-2 and J is TRBJ1-5; tentatively, D is TRBD1 (5 bases). The CDR3 sequence is 15 residues long. CDR1 is SGHTA and CDR2 is FQGNSA in the germline V gene. V shed 1 base and J shed 3 bases, with 10 bases lying between them. CDR3 sequence reads: CASSLEGRINQPQHF. CDR3 nucleotides: TGTGCCAGCAGCTTAGAGGGACGGATCAATCAGCCCCAGCATTTT.

A single count supports this clone. This CDR3 is CASSTRPLGAGGEETQYF. For the CDR3, the DNA is TGTGCCAGCAGCACCCGACCTCTAGGAGCGGGGGGGGAAGAGACCCAGTACTTC. The chain recombines TRBV9 with TRBJ2-5, with 10 bases fitting TRBD2. CDR1 and CDR2 from the germline V gene are SGDLS and YYNGEE. Trimming took 4 bases from V and 3 from J; bases not matched to a gene: 15. This CDR3 has 18 amino acids. Full variable domain (outside the CDR3, taken from reference TRBV9 and TRBJ2-5): DSGVTQTPKHLITATGQRVTLRCSPRSGDLSVYWYQQSLDQGLQFLIQYYNGEERAKGNILERFSAQQFPDLHSELNLSSLELGDSALYFCASSTRPLGAGGEETQYFGPGTRLLVL.

V usage is TRBV29-1 and J usage is TRBJ2-2; D is undetermined. V lost 2 bases, J lost 4 bases, and 11 bases lay in between. There are 14 residues in the CDR3. CDR1 is SQVTM and CDR2 is ANQGSEA in the germline V gene. The CDR3, as DNA: TGCAGCGTTGAATACTGGGGATCCACCGGGGAGCTGTTTTTT. It yields the protein CSVEYWGSTGELFF.

J is TRBJ2-7 and V is TRBV9; 8 positions match TRBD2. Losses at the gene ends were 4 bases for V and 0 bases for J; bases not matched to a gene: 9. Germline values: CDR1 SGDLS, CDR2 YYNGEE. The CDR3 covers 16 residues. The chain's CDR3 is CASSPFRLAPSYEQYF. The CDR3 bases are TGTGCCAGCAGCCCATTTAGACTAGCGCCCTCCTACGAGCAGTACTTC.

This clone was seen only a few times. The chain links TRBV6-1 to TRBJ1-2; tentatively, D is TRBD1 (5 bases). Germline V gene sequence: CDR1 MNHNS, CDR2 SASEGT. The V and J ends lost 5 bases and 7 bases respectively, with 11 bases between them. This CDR3 comprises 12 residues. CDR3 nucleotide sequence: TGTGCCAGCAGTCAGGGAAACCCTGGCTACACCTTC. This codes for CASSQGNPGYTF.

The chain joins TRBV6-6 to TRBJ2-1; D gene uncertain. The V gene lost 0 bases and the J gene lost 3 bases, with 6 bases spanning the gap. This CDR3 comprises 14 residues. CDR1 and CDR2 from the germline V gene are MNHNY and SVGAGI (reference sequence). In nucleotides, the CDR3 is TGTGCCAGCAGTTACTCGAGGATCTACAATGAGCAGTTCTTC. It yields the protein CASSYSRIYNEQFF.

This clone has more than one count but fewer than ten. This chain connects TRBV4-2 to TRBJ2-1, with 10 positions matching TRBD1. Germline trimming cut 4 bases from V and 10 bases from J; bases unmatched to any gene: 13. Germline CDR1 is LGHNA and CDR2 is YNFKEQ. The CDR3 sequence is 16 residues long. The CDR3 bases are TGTGCCAGCAGCCCAGACGGGACAGGGGAATCGGGGGAGCAGTTCTTC. Its translation is CASSPDGTGESGEQFF.

The rearrangement uses TRBV2 and TRBJ1-2; possibly TRBD1 for D (6 bases). The CDR3 spans 13 residues. Trimming removed 5 bases at V and 6 bases at J, with 13 bases between. CDR1 SNHLY and CDR2 FYNNEI come from the germline V gene. The CDR3 DNA reads TGTGCCAGCAGTAGGACAGTTTTAAATGGCTACACCTTC. This translates into CASSRTVLNGYTF.

About this clone itself: Distinct nucleotide sequences in the sample also encode this CDR3. The chain recombines TRBV7-6 with TRBJ2-1; 11 nucleotides agree with TRBD2. Germline CDR1 SGHVS, CDR2 FNYEAQ. J lost 2 bases, V lost 0 bases, and 0 bases had no gene match. CDR3 length equals 16 residues. For the CDR3, the DNA is TGTGCCAGCAGCTTAGCTAGCGGGGGGGCCTACAATGAGCAGTTCTTC. Translation: CASSLASGGAYNEQFF.

The gene calls are TRBV4-1 and TRBJ2-2, with 9 bases fitting TRBD1. CDR1 is MGHRA and CDR2 is YSYEKL in the germline V gene. The V and J ends lost 4 bases and 2 bases, in that order; junction bases with no gene match: 2. This CDR3 comprises 15 residues. CDR3 region: CASSLTGGNTGELFF. For the CDR3, the DNA is TGCGCCAGCAGCCTGACAGGGGGAAACACCGGGGAGCTGTTTTTT.

By share, this clone ranks as medium-sized. V is TRBV9 and J is TRBJ2-7; tentatively, D is TRBD1 (5 bases). Trimming pared 0 bases from V and 7 bases from J, leaving 14 bases between. CDR1 and CDR2 (germline): SGDLS, YYNGEE. The CDR3 is 14 amino acids. The CDR3 loop reads CASSVAYRGGEQYF. DNA for the CDR3: TGTGCCAGCAGCGTAGCTTATAGGGGTGGGGAGCAGTACTTC.

This chain joins TRBV2 and TRBJ1-2, with TRBD1 as a possible D gene (5 bases). CDR1 is SNHLY, CDR2 FYNNEI, per germline. Trimming took 4 bases from V and 4 from J, leaving 7 bases between them. The CDR3 covers 12 residues. This chain's CDR3 is CASSVGVYGYTF. The DNA of the CDR3 is TGTGCCAGCAGTGTGGGGGTCTATGGCTACACCTTC.

The rearrangement joins TRBV10-3 to TRBJ2-5, with TRBD1 identical over 9 bases. CDR1 is ENHRY and CDR2 is SYGVKD in the germline V gene. The CDR3 is 16 residues long. The ends lost 3 bases at V and 0 bases at J; junction bases unmatched: 5. CDR3 DNA: TGTGCCATCAGTGAATATGGACAGGGGCACCAAGAGACCCAGTACTTC. Its translation is CAISEYGQGHQETQYF.

This clone appeared a few times. This chain links TRBV19 with TRBJ2-7; no clear D. Trimming removed 5 bases from V and 4 bases from J, with 6 bases in between. The germline V gene has CDR1 LNHDA and CDR2 SQIVND (reference sequence). The CDR3 sequence is 11 residues long. CDR3 region: CASSLGYEQYF. The DNA of the CDR3 is TGTGCCAGTAGTCTAGGATACGAGCAGTACTTC.